The TCR delta chain described here comes from a study of γδ T cells in repeated Plasmodium falciparum infection (dated by TCRdb to the early 2020s). With respect to the entire study: In the natural-infection arm, Malian children exposed to intense seasonal malaria transmission were enrolled and compared against age and gender matched Australian children. Malian gammadelta TCR repertoires were analysed cross-sectionally during no-transmission periods and were analysed longitudinally across acute febrile malaria episodes. Using both natural infection in Mali and controlled human malaria infection, the study looked at the way repeated Plasmodium falciparum infection shapes the human gammadelta T cell repertoire. Controlled-infection subjects were sampled at baseline, immediately before selected infections, and 21 days after each infection. Several malaria-naive U.S. adults underwent four controlled human malaria infections by bites from P. falciparum NF54-infected Anopheles stephensi mosquitoes over approximately 600 days. What the authors observed across the whole study: The controlled-infection cohort was small, limiting analysis of inter-individual variability in gammadelta T cell responses. Generalizability was limited because the Malian cohort came from a small rural village made up predominantly of one ethnic group. A highly stable polyclonal repertoire over time and infection, with many inter-individual overlapping TCRgamma sequences, was shown by Vgamma9/Vdelta2+ TCR repertoires. Repeated controlled infections appeared to drive waves of new clonotype selection in Vdelta2-negative, largely Vdelta1+, gammadelta TCR repertoires. Compared with Australian children, Malian children appeared to have Vdelta2-negative gammadelta TCR repertoires that were more clonally expanded, less diverse and less shared.

Vgamma9/Vdelta2+ and Vdelta2-negative gammadelta T cell populations were flow-sorted from peripheral blood mononuclear cells for bulk TCR repertoire analysis. The CDR3 starts with the cysteine, ends with the phenylalanine, and has 20 residues. Just the 60-base CDR3 DNA is kept, in frame starting at base 1. Sequences GEAIGNYY (CDR1) and EKD (CDR2) are obtained from the germline V gene. The sample holds many counts of this clone. Its antigen specificity is not known. This likely stems from a read error, as it lies one base from a far larger clone. Other DNA sequences in this specimen translate into the identical CDR3. Library preparation employed multiplex PCR. Sequenced using an Illumina MiSeq. Each sorted gammadelta T cell sample was sequenced for both the TCR gamma (TRG) and TCR delta (TRD) chains. As for the authors' bioinformatics: The repertoire analyses drew on clonotype tree plots, the accumulated frequency of the top 20 clonotypes, and diversity index (DI) and D75 metrics. TCRdb called clones afresh from the public reads with CATT; identical DNA rows were later merged. V and J calls and clone size were set by TCRdb, not the authors. The sample records about 89,000 delta-chain clones, over 1.1% of which are singletons. 8.5% to 10% of the sample lies in the top ten.

This chain is built from TRDV2 and TRDJ1, with 12 central nucleotides matching TRDD3. The sequence was collected from a pool of human donors (malaria-infected and uninfected, not separated). Sequences were obtained from gamma-delta T cells from blood. The CDR3 here reads CACDTVRGWGIRRYTDKLIF. At the DNA level, the sequence is TGCGCCTGTGACACCGTCCGCGGCTGGGGGATACGAAGGTACACCGATAAACTCATCTTT.